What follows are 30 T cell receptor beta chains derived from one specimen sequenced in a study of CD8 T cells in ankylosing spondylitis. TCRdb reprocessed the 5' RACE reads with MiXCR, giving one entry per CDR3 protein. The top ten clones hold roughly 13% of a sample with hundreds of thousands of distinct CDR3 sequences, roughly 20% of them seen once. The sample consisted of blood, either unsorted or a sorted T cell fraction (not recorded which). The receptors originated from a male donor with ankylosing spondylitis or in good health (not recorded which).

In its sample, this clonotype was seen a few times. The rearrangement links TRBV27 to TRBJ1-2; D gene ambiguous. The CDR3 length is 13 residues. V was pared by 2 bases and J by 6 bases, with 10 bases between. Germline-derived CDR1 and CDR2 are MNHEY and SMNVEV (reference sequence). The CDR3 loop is CASSLSQNHGYTF. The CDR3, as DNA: TGTGCCAGCAGTTTAAGTCAGAACCATGGCTACACCTTC.

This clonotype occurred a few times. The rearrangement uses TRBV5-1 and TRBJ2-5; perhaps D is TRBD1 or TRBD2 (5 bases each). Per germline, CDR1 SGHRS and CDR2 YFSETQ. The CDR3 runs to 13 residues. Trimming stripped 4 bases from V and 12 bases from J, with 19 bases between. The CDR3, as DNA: TGCGCCAGCAGCCCGGATCCTCGGGGCCACGAGTACTTC. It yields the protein CASSPDPRGHEYF.

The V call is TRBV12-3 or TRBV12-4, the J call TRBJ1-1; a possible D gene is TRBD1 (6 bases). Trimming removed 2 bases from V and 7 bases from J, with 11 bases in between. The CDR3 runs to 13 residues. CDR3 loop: CASSLLKGGEAFF. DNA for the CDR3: TGTGCCAGCAGTTTATTGAAGGGGGGTGAAGCTTTCTTT.

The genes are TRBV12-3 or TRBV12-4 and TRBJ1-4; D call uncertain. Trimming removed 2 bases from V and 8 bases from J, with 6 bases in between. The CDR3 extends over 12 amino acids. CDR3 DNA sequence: TGTGCCAGCAGTTTATCGATGGAAAAACTGTTTTTT. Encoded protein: CASSLSMEKLFF.

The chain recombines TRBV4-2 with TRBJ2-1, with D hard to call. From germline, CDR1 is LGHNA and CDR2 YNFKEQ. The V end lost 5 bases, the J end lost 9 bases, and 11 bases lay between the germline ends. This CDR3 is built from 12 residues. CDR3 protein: CASSTSAGEQFF. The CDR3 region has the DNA TGTGCCAGCAGCACCAGTGCTGGTGAGCAGTTCTTC.

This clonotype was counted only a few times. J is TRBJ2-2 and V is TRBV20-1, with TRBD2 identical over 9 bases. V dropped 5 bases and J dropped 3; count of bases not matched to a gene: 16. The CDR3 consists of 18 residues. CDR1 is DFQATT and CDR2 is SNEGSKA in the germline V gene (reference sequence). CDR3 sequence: CSALPFGSGGLHTGELFF. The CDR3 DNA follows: TGCAGTGCTCTCCCCTTCGGCAGCGGGGGGCTACACACCGGGGAGCTGTTTTTT.

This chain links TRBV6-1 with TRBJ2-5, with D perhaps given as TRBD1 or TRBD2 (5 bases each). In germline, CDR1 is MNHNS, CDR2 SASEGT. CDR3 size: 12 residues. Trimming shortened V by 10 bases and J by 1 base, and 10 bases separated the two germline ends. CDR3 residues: CATPGGQETQYF. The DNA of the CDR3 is TGTGCCACCCCTGGGGGCCAAGAGACCCAGTACTTC.

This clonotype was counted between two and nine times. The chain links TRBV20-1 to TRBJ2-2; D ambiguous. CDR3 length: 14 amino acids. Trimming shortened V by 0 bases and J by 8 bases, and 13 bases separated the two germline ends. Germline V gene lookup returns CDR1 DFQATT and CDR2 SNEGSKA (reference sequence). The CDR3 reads CSARDAAQAGELFF. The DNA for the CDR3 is TGCAGTGCTAGAGACGCAGCCCAGGCGGGGGAGCTGTTTTTT.

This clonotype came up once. The CDR3 reads CASSLERREQETQYF. Written as DNA, the CDR3 is TGCGCCAGCAGCTTGGAGCGGAGGGAACAAGAGACCCAGTACTTC. The chain uses TRBV5-1 and TRBJ2-5; D may be TRBD2 (6 bases). V shed 0 bases and J shed 2 bases, with 11 bases lying between them. Germline V gene lookup returns CDR1 SGHRS and CDR2 YFSETQ. The CDR3 loop spans 15 amino acids.

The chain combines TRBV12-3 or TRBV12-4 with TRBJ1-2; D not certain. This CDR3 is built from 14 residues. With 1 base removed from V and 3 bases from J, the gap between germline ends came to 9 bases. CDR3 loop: CASSLDAGYYGYTF. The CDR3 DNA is TGTGCCAGCAGTTTAGACGCCGGGTACTATGGCTACACCTTC.

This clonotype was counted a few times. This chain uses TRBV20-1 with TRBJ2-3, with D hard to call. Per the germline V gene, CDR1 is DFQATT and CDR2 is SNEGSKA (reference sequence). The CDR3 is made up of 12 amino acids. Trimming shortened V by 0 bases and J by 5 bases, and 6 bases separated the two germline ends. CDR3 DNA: TGCAGTGCTAGAGATTTCCTAGATACGCAGTATTTT. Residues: CSARDFLDTQYF.

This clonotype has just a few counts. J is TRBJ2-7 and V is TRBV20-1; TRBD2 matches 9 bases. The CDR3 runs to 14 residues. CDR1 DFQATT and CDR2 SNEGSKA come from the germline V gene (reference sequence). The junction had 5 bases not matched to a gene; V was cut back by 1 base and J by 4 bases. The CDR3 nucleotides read TGCAGTGCTAGAGTGTCCAGCGGGGGGTACGAGCAGTACTTC. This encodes CSARVSSGGYEQYF.

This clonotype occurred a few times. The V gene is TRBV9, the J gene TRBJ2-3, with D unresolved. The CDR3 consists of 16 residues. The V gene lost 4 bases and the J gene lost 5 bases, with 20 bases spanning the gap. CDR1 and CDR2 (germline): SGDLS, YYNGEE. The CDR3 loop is CASSSPKGESGDTQYF. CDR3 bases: TGTGCCAGCAGCTCTCCCAAGGGCGAATCAGGAGATACGCAGTATTTT.

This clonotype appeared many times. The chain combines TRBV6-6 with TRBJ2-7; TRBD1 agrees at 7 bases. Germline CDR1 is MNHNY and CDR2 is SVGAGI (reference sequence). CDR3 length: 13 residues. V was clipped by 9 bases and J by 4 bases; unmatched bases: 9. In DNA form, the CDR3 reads TGTGCCAGTGCCGGGACAGCAGAGTACGAGCAGTACTTC. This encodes CASAGTAEYEQYF.

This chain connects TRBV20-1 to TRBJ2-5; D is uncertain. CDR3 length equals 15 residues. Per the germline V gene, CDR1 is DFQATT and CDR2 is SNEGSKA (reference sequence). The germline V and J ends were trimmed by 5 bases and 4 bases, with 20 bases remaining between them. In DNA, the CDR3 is TGCAGTGCTCCCCCCACCGGGTTAGGCTTAGAGACCCAGTACTTC. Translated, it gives CSAPPTGLGLETQYF.

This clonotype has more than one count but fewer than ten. The CDR3 sequence: CASSYRDYTDTQYF. The DNA of the CDR3 is TGTGCCAGCAGTTATCGGGACTACACAGATACGCAGTATTTT. This chain uses TRBV12-3 or TRBV12-4 with TRBJ2-3; 7 bases map to TRBD2. The CDR3 length is 14 residues. V shed 4 bases and J 2 bases; nucleotides not matched to a gene: 3.

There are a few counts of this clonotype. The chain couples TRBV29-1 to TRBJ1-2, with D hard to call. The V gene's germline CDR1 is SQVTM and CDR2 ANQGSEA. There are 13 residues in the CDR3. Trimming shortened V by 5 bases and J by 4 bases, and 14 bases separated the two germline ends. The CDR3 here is CSVYNGRSYGYTF. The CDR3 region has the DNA TGCAGCGTTTACAACGGGAGGAGCTATGGCTACACCTTC. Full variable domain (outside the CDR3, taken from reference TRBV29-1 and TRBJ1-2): SAVISQKPSRDICQRGTSLTIQCQVDSQVTMMFWYRQQPGQSLTLIATANQGSEATYESGFVIDKFPISRPNLTFSTLTVSNMSPEDSSIYLCSVYNGRSYGYTFGSGTRLTVV.

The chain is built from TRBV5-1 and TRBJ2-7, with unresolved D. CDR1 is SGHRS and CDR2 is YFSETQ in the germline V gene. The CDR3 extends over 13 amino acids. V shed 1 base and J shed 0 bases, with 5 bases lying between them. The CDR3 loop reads CASSLSNSYEQYF. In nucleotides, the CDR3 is TGCGCCAGCAGCTTGTCCAACTCCTACGAGCAGTACTTC.

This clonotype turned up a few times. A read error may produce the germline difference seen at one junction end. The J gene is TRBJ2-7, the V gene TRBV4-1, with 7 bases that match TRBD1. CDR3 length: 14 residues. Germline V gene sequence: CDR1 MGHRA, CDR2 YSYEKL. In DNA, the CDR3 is TGCGCCAGCAGCTCCGAGTCGGGACAGTCGGTTTTGGACTTC. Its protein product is CASSSESGQSVLDF.

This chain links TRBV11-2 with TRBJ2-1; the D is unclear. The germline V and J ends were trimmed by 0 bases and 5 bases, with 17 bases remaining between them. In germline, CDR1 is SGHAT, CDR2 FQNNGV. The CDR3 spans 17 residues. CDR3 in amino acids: CASSLDVGKMADNEQFF. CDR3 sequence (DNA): TGTGCCAGCAGCTTAGATGTAGGCAAAATGGCAGACAATGAGCAGTTCTTC.

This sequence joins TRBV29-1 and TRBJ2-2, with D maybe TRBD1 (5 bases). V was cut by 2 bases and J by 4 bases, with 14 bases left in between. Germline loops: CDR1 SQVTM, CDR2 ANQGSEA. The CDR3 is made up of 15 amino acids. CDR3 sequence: CSVETEQARTGELFF. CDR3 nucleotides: TGCAGCGTTGAAACAGAACAGGCCCGCACCGGGGAGCTGTTTTTT.

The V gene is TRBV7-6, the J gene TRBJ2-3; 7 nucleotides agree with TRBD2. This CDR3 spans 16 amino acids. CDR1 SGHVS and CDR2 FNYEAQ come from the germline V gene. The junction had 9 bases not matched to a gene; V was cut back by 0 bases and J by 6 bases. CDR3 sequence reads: CASSLAVAGPPDTQYF. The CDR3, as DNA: TGTGCCAGCAGCTTAGCCGTAGCGGGCCCCCCGGATACGCAGTATTTT.

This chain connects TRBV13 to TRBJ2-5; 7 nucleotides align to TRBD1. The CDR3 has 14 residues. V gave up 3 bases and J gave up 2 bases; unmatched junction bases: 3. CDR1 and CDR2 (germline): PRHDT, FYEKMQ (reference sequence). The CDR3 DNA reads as TGTGCCAGCAGCTTCCGGGACAGTCAAGAGACCCAGTACTTC. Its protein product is CASSFRDSQETQYF.

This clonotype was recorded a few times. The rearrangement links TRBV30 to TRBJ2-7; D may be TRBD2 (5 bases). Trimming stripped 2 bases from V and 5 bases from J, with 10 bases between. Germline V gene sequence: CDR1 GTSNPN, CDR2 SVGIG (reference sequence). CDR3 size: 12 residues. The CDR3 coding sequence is TGTGCCTGGAGTAGAGGGTTCGACGAGCAGTACTTC. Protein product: CAWSRGFDEQYF.

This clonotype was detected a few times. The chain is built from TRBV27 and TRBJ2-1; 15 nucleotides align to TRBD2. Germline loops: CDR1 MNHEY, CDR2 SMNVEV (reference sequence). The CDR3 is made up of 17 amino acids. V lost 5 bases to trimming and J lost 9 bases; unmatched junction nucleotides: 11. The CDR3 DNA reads TGTGCCAGCAGTACCGATCGGACTAGCGGGGGGGAAGGTGAGCAGTTCTTC. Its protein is CASSTDRTSGGEGEQFF.

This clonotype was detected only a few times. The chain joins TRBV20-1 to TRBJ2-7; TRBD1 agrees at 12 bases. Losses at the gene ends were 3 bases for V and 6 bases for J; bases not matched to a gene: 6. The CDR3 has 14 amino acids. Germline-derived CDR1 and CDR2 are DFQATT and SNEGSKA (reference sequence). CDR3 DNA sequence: TGCAGTGCTAGTCTGGGACAGGGGGCCTCCGAGCAGTACTTC. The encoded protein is CSASLGQGASEQYF.

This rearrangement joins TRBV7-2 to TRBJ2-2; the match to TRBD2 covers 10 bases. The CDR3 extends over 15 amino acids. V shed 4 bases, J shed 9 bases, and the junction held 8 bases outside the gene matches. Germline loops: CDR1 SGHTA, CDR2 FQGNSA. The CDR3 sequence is CASSWERGGLRELFF. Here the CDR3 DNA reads TGTGCCAGCAGCTGGGAGCGGGGGGGCCTCCGGGAGCTGTTTTTT.

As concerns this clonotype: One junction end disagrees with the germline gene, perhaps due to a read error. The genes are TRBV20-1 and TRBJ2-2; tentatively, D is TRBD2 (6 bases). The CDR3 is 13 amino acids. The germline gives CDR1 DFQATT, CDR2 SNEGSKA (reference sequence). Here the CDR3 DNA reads TGCAGTACTAGCAACGCGAACACCGGGGAGCTGTTTTTT. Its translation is CSTSNANTGELFF.

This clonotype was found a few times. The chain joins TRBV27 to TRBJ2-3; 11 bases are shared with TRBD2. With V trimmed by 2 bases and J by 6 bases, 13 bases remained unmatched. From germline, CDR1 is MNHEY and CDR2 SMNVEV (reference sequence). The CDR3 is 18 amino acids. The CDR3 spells CASSLRSGGAGQGDTQYF. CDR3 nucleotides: TGTGCCAGCAGTTTACGTAGCGGGGGGGCCGGACAGGGGGATACGCAGTATTTT.

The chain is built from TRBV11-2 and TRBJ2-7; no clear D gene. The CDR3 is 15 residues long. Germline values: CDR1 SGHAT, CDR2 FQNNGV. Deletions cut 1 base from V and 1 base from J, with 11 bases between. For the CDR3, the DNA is TGTGCCAGCAGCTTAGTTGTTTCACAGTCCTACGAGCAGTACTTC. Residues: CASSLVVSQSYEQYF.